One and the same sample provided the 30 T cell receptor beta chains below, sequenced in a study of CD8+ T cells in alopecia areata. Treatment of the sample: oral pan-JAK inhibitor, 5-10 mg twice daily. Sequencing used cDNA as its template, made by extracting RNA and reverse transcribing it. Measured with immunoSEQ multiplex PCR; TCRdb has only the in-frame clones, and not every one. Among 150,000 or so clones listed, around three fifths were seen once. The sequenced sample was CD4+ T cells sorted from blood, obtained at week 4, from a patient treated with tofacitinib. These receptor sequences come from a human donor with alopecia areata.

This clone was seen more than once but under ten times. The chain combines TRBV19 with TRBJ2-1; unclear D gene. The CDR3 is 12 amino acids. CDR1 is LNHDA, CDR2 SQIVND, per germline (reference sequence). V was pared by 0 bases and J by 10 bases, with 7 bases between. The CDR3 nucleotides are TGTGCCAGTAGTATAGATATGGGGGAGCAGTTCTTC. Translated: CASSIDMGEQFF. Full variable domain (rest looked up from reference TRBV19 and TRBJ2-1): DGGITQSPKYLFRKEGQNVTLSCEQNLNHDAMYWYRQDPGQGLRLIYYSQIVNDFQKGDIAEGYSVSREKKESFPLTVTSAQKNPTAFYLCASSIDMGEQFFGPGTRLTVL.

In DNA form, the CDR3 reads TGTGCCAGCAGCGTAGGACAGGGGGGCGACACCATATATTTT. Its protein product is CASSVGQGGDTIYF. The chain couples TRBV9 to TRBJ1-3; 9 nucleotides align to TRBD1. CDR1 SGDLS and CDR2 YYNGEE come from the germline V gene. This CDR3 comprises 14 residues. V was clipped by 0 bases and J by 8 bases; unmatched bases: 3.

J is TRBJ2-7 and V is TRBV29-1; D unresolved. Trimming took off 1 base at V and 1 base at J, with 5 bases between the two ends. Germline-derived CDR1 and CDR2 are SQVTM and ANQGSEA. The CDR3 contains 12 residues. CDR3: CSVEGFSYEQYF. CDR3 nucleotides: TGCAGCGTTGAAGGGTTTTCCTACGAGCAGTACTTC.

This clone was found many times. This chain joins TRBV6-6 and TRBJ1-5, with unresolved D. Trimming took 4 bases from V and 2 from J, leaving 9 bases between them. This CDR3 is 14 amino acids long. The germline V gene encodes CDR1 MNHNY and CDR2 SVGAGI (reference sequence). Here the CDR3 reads CASSFGAGNQPQHF. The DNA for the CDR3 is TGTGCCAGCAGTTTCGGCGCGGGCAATCAGCCCCAGCATTTT.

This CDR3 reads CAIRLASADEQYF. As DNA, the CDR3 is TGTGCCATTCGTCTGGCTAGCGCGGACGAGCAGTACTTC. V and J are TRBV6-6 and TRBJ2-7, with a tentative D call TRBD2 (6 bases). Trimming took 10 bases from V and 5 from J, leaving 18 bases between them. This CDR3 contains 13 residues. The germline gives CDR1 MNHNY, CDR2 SVGAGI (reference sequence).

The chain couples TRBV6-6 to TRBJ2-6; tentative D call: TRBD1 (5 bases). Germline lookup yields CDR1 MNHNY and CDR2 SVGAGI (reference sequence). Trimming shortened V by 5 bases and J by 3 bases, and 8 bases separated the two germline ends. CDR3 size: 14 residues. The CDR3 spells CASSETVGANVLTF. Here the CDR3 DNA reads TGTGCCAGCAGTGAGACAGTTGGGGCCAACGTCCTGACTTTC.

The CDR3 DNA sequence: TGCAGCGTTGAAATAGGTGGCTCTGGGGCCAACGTCCTGACTTTC. Translated: CSVEIGGSGANVLTF. The chain employs TRBV29-1 and TRBJ2-6; unclear D gene. The V gene lost 2 bases and the J gene lost 0 bases, with 8 bases spanning the gap. CDR1 and CDR2 (germline): SQVTM, ANQGSEA. The CDR3 has 15 amino acids. Based on the CDR3 plus reference TRBV29-1 and TRBJ2-6, the full variable domain is SAVISQKPSRDICQRGTSLTIQCQVDSQVTMMFWYRQQPGQSLTLIATANQGSEATYESGFVIDKFPISRPNLTFSTLTVSNMSPEDSSIYLCSVEIGGSGANVLTFGAGSRLTVL.

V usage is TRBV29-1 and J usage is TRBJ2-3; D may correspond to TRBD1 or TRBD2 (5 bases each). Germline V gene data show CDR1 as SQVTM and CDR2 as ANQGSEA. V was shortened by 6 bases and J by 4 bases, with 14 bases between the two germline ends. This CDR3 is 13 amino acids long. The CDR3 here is CSVLLRGADTQYF. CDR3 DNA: TGCAGCGTCCTCCTGAGGGGCGCAGATACGCAGTATTTT.

The CDR3 nucleotides read TGTGCCAGCAGTGAGAATGGGTATGGCTACACCTTC. Its translation: CASSENGYGYTF. The chain recombines TRBV27 with TRBJ1-2, with D unclear. This CDR3 region has 12 residues. CDR1 is MNHEY and CDR2 is SMNVEV in the germline V gene (reference sequence). V lost 5 bases, J lost 5 bases, and 9 bases lay in between.

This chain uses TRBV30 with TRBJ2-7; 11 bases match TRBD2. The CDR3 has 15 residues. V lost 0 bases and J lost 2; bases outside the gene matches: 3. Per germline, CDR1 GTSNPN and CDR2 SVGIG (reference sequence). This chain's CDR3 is CAWSVLAGGPYEQYF. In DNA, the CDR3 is TGTGCCTGGAGTGTCTTAGCGGGGGGGCCCTACGAGCAGTACTTC.

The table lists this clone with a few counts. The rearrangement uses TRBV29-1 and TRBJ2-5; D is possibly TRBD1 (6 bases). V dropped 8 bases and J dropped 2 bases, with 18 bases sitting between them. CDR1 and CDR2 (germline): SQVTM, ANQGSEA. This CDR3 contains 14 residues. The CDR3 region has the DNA TGCAGCACCAAAAGGACAGTAATTCAAGAGACCCAGTACTTC. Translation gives CSTKRTVIQETQYF.

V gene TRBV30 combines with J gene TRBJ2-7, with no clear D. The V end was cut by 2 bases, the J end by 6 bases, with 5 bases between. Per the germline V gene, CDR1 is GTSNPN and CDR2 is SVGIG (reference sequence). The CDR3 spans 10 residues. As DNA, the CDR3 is TGTGCCTGGAGTAAGGTCGAGCAGTACTTC. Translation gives CAWSKVEQYF.

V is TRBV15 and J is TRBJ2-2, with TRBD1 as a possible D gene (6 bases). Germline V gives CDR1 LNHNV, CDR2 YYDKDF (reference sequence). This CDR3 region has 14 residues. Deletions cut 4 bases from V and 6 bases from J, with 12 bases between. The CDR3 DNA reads TGTGCCACCAGCAAAGGACAGAGTGCCGGGGAGCTGTTTTTT. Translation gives CATSKGQSAGELFF.

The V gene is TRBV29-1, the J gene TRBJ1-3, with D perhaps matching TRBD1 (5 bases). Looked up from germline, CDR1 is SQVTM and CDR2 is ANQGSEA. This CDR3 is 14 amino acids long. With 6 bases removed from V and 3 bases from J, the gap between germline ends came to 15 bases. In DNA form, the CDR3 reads TGCAGCGTCGACACAGGAGGGGTTGGAAACACCATATATTTT. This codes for CSVDTGGVGNTIYF.

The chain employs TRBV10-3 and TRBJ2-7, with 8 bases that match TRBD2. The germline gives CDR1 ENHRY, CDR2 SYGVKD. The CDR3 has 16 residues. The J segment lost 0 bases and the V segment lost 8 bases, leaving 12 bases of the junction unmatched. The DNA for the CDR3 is TGTGCCATCGCCTTGTCTGGCAGCGGGGGCTCCTACGAGCAGTACTTC. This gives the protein CAIALSGSGGSYEQYF.

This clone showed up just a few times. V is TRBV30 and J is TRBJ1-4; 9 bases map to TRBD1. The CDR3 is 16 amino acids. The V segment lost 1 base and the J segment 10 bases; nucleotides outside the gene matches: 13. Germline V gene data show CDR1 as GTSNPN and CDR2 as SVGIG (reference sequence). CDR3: CAWSASRTGEVGKLFF. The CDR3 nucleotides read TGTGCCTGGAGTGCAAGCCGGACAGGGGAGGTTGGAAAACTGTTTTTT.

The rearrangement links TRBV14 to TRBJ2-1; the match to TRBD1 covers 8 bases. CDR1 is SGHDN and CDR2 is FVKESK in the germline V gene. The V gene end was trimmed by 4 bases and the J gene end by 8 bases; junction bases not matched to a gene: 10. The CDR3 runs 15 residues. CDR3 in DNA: TGTGCCAGCAGCCGTATCTCACCAGGGGGCGATGAGCAGTTCTTC. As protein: CASSRISPGGDEQFF.

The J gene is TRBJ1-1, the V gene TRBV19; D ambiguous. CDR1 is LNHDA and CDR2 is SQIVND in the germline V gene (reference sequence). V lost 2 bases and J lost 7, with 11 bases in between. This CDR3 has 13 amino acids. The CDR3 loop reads CASSILDGYEAFF. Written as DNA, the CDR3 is TGTGCCAGTAGTATACTGGACGGGTATGAAGCTTTCTTT. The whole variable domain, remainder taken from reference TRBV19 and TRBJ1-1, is DGGITQSPKYLFRKEGQNVTLSCEQNLNHDAMYWYRQDPGQGLRLIYYSQIVNDFQKGDIAEGYSVSREKKESFPLTVTSAQKNPTAFYLCASSILDGYEAFFGQGTRLTVV.

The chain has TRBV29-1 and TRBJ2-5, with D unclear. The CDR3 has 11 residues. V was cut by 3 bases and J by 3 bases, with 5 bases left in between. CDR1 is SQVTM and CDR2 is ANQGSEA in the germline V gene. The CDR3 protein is CSVEGKETQYF. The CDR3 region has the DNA TGCAGCGTTGAGGGTAAAGAGACCCAGTACTTC.

This chain's CDR3 is CSVEGGGGTGSEAFF. The CDR3 DNA is TGCAGCGTTGAAGGTGGCGGGGGGACAGGGAGCGAAGCTTTCTTT. The V gene is TRBV29-1, the J gene TRBJ1-1; 9 positions agree with TRBD1. V lost 1 base and J lost 8; bases outside the gene matches: 11. Germline loops: CDR1 SQVTM, CDR2 ANQGSEA. The CDR3 has 15 amino acids.

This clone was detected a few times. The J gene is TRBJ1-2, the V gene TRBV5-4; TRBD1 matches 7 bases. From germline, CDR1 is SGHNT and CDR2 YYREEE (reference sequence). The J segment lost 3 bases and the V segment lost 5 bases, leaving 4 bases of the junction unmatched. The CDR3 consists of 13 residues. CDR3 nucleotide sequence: TGTGCCAGCAGGCCCGGGACAGACTATGGCTACACCTTC. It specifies CASRPGTDYGYTF.

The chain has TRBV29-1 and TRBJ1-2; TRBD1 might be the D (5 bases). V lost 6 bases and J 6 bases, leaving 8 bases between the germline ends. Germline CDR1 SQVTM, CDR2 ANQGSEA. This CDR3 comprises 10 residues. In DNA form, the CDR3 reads TGCAGCGTCGGGGGGGATGGCTACACCTTC. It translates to CSVGGDGYTF.

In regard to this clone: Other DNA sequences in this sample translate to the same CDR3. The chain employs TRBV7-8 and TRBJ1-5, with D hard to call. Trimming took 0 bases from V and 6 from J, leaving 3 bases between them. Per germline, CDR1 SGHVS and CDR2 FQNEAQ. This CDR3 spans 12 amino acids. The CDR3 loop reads CASSLAGQPQHF. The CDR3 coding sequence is TGTGCCAGCAGCTTAGCCGGTCAGCCCCAGCATTTT.

Written as DNA, the CDR3 is TGTGCCAGCAGGGGGACAGCCCAAGAGACCCAGTACTTC. It specifies CASRGTAQETQYF. J is TRBJ2-5 and V is TRBV27, with TRBD1 matching 7 bases. CDR1 MNHEY and CDR2 SMNVEV come from the germline V gene (reference sequence). This CDR3 spans 13 amino acids. The J segment lost 1 base and the V segment lost 6 bases, leaving 2 bases of the junction unmatched.

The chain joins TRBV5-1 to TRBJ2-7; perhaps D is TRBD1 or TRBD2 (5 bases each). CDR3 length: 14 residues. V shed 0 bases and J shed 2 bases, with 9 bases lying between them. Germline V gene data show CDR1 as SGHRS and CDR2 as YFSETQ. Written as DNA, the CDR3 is TGCGCCAGCAGCTTGGACGGGGCAGCCTACGAGCAGTACTTC. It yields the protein CASSLDGAAYEQYF.

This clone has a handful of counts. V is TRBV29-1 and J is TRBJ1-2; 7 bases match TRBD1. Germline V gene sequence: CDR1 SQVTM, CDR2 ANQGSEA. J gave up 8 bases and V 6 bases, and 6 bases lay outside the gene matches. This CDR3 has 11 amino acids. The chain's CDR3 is CSVRGTAGYTF. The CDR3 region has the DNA TGCAGCGTCCGAGGGACAGCAGGCTACACCTTC.

DNA of the CDR3: TGCGCCAGCAGCTTGTTTGGGGGCAACACTGAAGCTTTCTTT. Translated, it gives CASSLFGGNTEAFF. This chain connects TRBV5-1 to TRBJ1-1; possible D gene TRBD1, 6 bases. Germline values: CDR1 SGHRS, CDR2 YFSETQ. The CDR3 is 14 amino acids. V lost 1 base to trimming and J lost 2 bases, with 9 bases between them.

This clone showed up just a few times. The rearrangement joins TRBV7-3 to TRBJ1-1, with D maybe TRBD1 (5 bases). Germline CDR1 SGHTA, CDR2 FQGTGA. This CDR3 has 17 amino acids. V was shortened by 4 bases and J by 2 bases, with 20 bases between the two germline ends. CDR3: CASSSYRTIQGNTEAFF. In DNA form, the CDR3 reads TGTGCCAGCAGCTCGTACCGAACCATTCAGGGAAACACTGAAGCTTTCTTT.

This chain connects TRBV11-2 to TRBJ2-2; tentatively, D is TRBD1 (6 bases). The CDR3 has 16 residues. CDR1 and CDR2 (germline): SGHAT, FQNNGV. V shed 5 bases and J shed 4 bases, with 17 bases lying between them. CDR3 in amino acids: CASSQKAGARTGELFF. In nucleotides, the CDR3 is TGTGCCAGCAGCCAGAAGGCAGGGGCGCGCACCGGGGAGCTGTTTTTT.

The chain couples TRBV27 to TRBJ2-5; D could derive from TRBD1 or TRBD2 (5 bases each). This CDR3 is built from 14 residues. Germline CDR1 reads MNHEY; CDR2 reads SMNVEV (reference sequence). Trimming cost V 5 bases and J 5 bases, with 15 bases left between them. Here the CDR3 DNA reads TGTGCCAGCAGTCCGCCGGGGCGGCAGGAGACCCAGTACTTC. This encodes CASSPPGRQETQYF.